This TCR beta chain is from a study of naive and memory T cell subsets. Ligated cDNA underwent four rounds of PCR with nested alpha and beta constant region primers and SP2. TCRdb recomputed calls from the 5' RACE reads with MiXCR, one row per CDR3 protein. The sample has 55,000 to 70,000 distinct CDR3 sequences, around 8% seen once; the top ten hold more than 7.5%. A UMI-containing oligonucleotide was joined by 3' ligation to the TCR cDNA template. The germline V gene encodes CDR1 SGHTA and CDR2 FQGNSA. Trimming stripped 0 bases from V and 0 bases from J, with 8 bases between. This CDR3 spans 15 amino acids.

The chain is built from TRBV7-2 and TRBJ1-2, with TRBD1 as a possible D gene (6 bases). The TCR was taken from a female donor in good health. The CDR3 region is CASSLARDTNYGYTF. The CDR3 bases are TGTGCCAGCAGCTTAGCCAGGGACACTAACTATGGCTACACCTTC.